These 14 T cell receptor beta chains were all obtained from the same sample, sequenced in a study of cytomegalovirus exposure and HLA in healthy donors. Primers: 60 Vbeta forward and 13 Jbeta reverse. TCRdb's table, derived via immunoSEQ multiplex PCR, lists solely in-frame clones and lacks some. With approximately 140,000 clones in the sample, the ten largest clones hold about 2.5%. Sample: PBMCs. The receptors derive from a middle-aged man in good health and CMV-seronegative.

The chain is built from TRBV6-1 and TRBJ1-2, with 9 bases fitting TRBD1. CDR1 MNHNS and CDR2 SASEGT come from the germline V gene. Trimming cost V 7 bases and J 8 bases; bases outside gene matches: 8. The CDR3 is made up of 13 amino acids. The CDR3 DNA is TGTGCCAGCACCGAACAGGGGGCGTACGGCTACACCTTC. It is translated as CASTEQGAYGYTF.

The chain's CDR3 is CASSLSGAAAGELFF. The CDR3 bases are TGTGCCAGCAGCTTATCAGGGGCGGCCGCCGGGGAGCTGTTTTTT. The chain employs TRBV7-3 and TRBJ2-2; a possible D gene is TRBD1 (6 bases). The CDR3 contains 15 residues. Looked up from germline, CDR1 is SGHTA and CDR2 is FQGTGA. The germline V and J ends were trimmed by 2 bases and 6 bases, with 13 bases remaining between them.

The rearrangement links TRBV5-1 to TRBJ1-3; a possible D gene is TRBD1 (5 bases). V lost 6 bases and J 3 bases, leaving 7 bases between the germline ends. The germline V gene has CDR1 SGHRS and CDR2 YFSETQ. There are 12 residues in the CDR3. This CDR3 is CASKQDGNTIYF. CDR3 DNA: TGCGCCAGCAAACAGGATGGAAACACCATATATTTT. The full variable domain, its missing parts supplied by reference TRBV5-1 and TRBJ1-3, is KAGVTQTPRYLIKTRGQQVTLSCSPISGHRSVSWYQQTPGQGLQFLFEYFSETQRNKGNFPGRFSGRQFSNSRSEMNVSTLELGDSALYLCASKQDGNTIYFGEGSWLTVV.

This chain uses TRBV5-1 with TRBJ2-1, with a weak D call TRBD2 (6 bases). V lost 4 bases to trimming and J lost 4 bases, with 9 bases between them. Per germline, CDR1 SGHRS and CDR2 YFSETQ. The CDR3 is made up of 13 amino acids. This CDR3 reads CASSPGSYNEQFF. For the CDR3, the DNA is TGCGCCAGCAGCCCCGGGAGTTACAATGAGCAGTTCTTC.

This sequence joins TRBV7-3 and TRBJ2-7; 11 positions match TRBD1. V dropped 5 bases and J dropped 6; count of bases not matched to a gene: 3. This CDR3 contains 13 residues. Per the germline V gene, CDR1 is SGHTA and CDR2 is FQGTGA. CDR3 in DNA: TGTGCCAGCAGCGGACAGGGGGCGGGCGAGCAGTACTTC. Its translation: CASSGQGAGEQYF.

The CDR3 region is CASSPTATTGELFF. CDR3 sequence (DNA): TGTGCCAGCAGCCCAACAGCTACCACCGGGGAGCTGTTTTTT. The chain joins TRBV7-9 to TRBJ2-2; D is uncertain. CDR1 and CDR2 from the germline V gene are SEHNR and FQNEAQ (reference sequence). V shed 5 bases and J shed 4 bases, with 11 bases lying between them. CDR3 size: 14 residues.

Comment on this clone: Distinct nucleotide sequences in the sample also encode this CDR3. The rearrangement links TRBV6-5 to TRBJ1-2; D not certain. The CDR3 is 14 residues long. V was clipped by 0 bases and J by 2 bases, with 7 bases between them. Germline CDR1 reads MNHEY; CDR2 reads SVGAGI. CDR3 coding DNA: TGTGCCAGCAGTTACTCGACGGGAAACTATGGCTACACCTTC. Translated, it gives CASSYSTGNYGYTF.

This chain uses TRBV7-2 with TRBJ1-2; D uncertain. Germline V gene data show CDR1 as SGHTA and CDR2 as FQGNSA. This CDR3 is built from 14 residues. V lost 2 bases and J lost 8, with 15 bases in between. CDR3 DNA sequence: TGTGCCAGCAGCTTACAGGAAGATCTAAGAGGCTACACCTTC. It is translated as CASSLQEDLRGYTF.

This chain joins TRBV5-4 and TRBJ2-1; 7 nucleotides match TRBD2. CDR1 and CDR2 (germline): SGHNT, YYREEE (reference sequence). V dropped 0 bases and J dropped 8; count of bases not matched to a gene: 2. The CDR3 consists of 13 residues. CDR3 amino acids: CASSLVRGDEQFF. The CDR3 DNA is TGTGCCAGCAGCTTGGTTCGGGGGGATGAGCAGTTCTTC. The full variable domain, rest sourced from reference TRBV5-4 and TRBJ2-1, is ETGVTQSPTHLIKTRGQQVTLRCSSQSGHNTVSWYQQALGQGPQFIFQYYREEENGRGNFPPRFSGLQFPNYSSELNVNALELDDSALYLCASSLVRGDEQFFGPGTRLTVL.

The rearrangement uses TRBV4-1 and TRBJ2-2, with D maybe TRBD2 (6 bases). The CDR3 is made up of 14 amino acids. V lost 0 bases and J 14 bases, leaving 16 bases between the germline ends. Germline CDR1 reads MGHRA; CDR2 reads YSYEKL. CDR3 coding DNA: TGCGCCAGCAGCCAAGATGGGCGGGGTACCCTTCTGTTTTTT. Amino acids: CASSQDGRGTLLFF.

J is TRBJ2-3 and V is TRBV6-4, with TRBD2 identical over 11 bases. The V and J ends lost 6 bases and 2 bases, in that order; junction bases with no gene match: 4. This CDR3 contains 15 residues. Germline CDR1 and CDR2: MRHNA and SNTAGT. As DNA, the CDR3 is TGTGCCAGCAGCCAGACTAGCGGGGACACAGATACGCAGTATTTT. It yields the protein CASSQTSGDTDTQYF.

This chain connects TRBV10-3 to TRBJ1-2; TRBD1 might be the D (5 bases). Trimming stripped 8 bases from V and 7 bases from J, with 14 bases between. Germline V gene lookup returns CDR1 ENHRY and CDR2 SYGVKD. The CDR3 runs 12 residues. CDR3 DNA sequence: TGTGCCATCGAAAGTCAGGGTCGTGGCTACACCTTC. Its protein product is CAIESQGRGYTF.

V is TRBV2 and J is TRBJ1-2; 10 bases match TRBD1. Germline V gives CDR1 SNHLY, CDR2 FYNNEI. This CDR3 contains 12 residues. V gave up 4 bases and J gave up 10 bases; unmatched junction bases: 3. This CDR3 reads CASSVGQGFYTF. The CDR3 coding sequence is TGTGCCAGCAGTGTGGGACAGGGGTTCTACACCTTC.

The chain carries TRBV5-1 and TRBJ2-1; 9 bases map to TRBD2. The length of the CDR3 is 17 residues. CDR1 and CDR2 (germline): SGHRS, YFSETQ. The V and J ends lost 1 base and 8 bases, in that order; junction bases with no gene match: 13. This CDR3 reads CASSLQSASGVGYEQFF. Here the CDR3 DNA reads TGCGCCAGCAGCTTGCAATCCGCTAGCGGGGTGGGGTATGAGCAGTTCTTC.